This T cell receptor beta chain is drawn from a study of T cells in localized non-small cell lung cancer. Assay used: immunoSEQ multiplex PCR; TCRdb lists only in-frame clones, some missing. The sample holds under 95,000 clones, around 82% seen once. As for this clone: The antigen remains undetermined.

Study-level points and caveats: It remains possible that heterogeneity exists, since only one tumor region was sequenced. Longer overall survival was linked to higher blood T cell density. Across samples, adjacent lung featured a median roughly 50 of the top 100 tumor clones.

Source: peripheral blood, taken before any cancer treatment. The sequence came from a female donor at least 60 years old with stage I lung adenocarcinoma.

The CDR3 region is CASSRGLAGPEQYF. CDR3 DNA: TGTGCCAGCAGCCGGGGACTAGCGGGGCCCGAGCAGTACTTC. The chain joins TRBV7-9 to TRBJ2-7, with 13 bases lining up with TRBD2. This CDR3 is built from 14 residues. V lost 5 bases to trimming and J lost 6 bases; unmatched junction nucleotides: 4. Germline V lookup: CDR1 SEHNR, CDR2 FQNEAQ (reference sequence).